This is a list of T cell receptor beta chains from one sample in a study of T cell repertoires in cytomegalovirus infection. TCRdb re-called the reads through MiXCR, storing one row per CDR3 protein. Of more than 650,000 distinct CDR3 sequences listed, 35% to 45% are singletons. Material for sequencing was PBMCs. These receptors were obtained from a human donor in good health (CMV status not recorded). Some clones in this sample may be carry-over from other donors' samples. Each CDR3 is given with its conserved first and last residue. D genes are given only for firm matches. Some rows have no size entry. The others give once, few or many, or a class for an expanded clone.

d_gene,j_gene,abundance,v_gene,CDR3aa,CDR3nt
TRBD2,TRBJ2-1,.,TRBV11-1,CASSLIMGLPSLSYNEQFF,TGTGCCAGCAGCTTAATTATGGGACTACCCAGCCTCTCCTACAATGAGCAGTTCTTC
.,TRBJ2-3,many,TRBV12-3/TRBV12-4,CASSLLADTQYF,TGTGCCAGCAGTTTACTGGCAGATACGCAGTATTTT
TRBD1,TRBJ2-1,few,TRBV7-6,CASSPTRDRSRGRNEQFF,TGTGCTAGCAGCCCCACTCGCGACCGGTCCAGGGGGCGGAATGAGCAGTTCTTC
.,TRBJ2-7,.,TRBV28,CASSLRGRGTSEQYF,TGTGCCAGCAGTTTAAGGGGGAGAGGTACGTCCGAGCAGTACTTC
.,TRBJ1-4,few,TRBV12-3/TRBV12-4,CASSLGSFNEKLFF,TGTGCCAGCAGTTTGGGTTCCTTCAATGAAAAACTGTTTTTT
.,TRBJ2-5,many,TRBV7-2,CASSPHLLGETQYF,TGTGCCAGCAGCCCACACCTCCTTGGGGAGACCCAGTACTTC
.,TRBJ2-7,.,TRBV4-2,CSSSQVGETYEQYF,TGTTCCAGCAGCCAAGTTGGAGAAACCTACGAGCAGTACTTC
.,TRBJ2-6,many,TRBV19,CASSTRTSGANVLTF,TGTGCCAGTAGTACACGGACGTCTGGGGCCAACGTCCTGACTTTC
.,TRBJ2-3,.,TRBV6-6,CARIRGTVYTDTQYF,TGTGCCAGAATCCGGGGGACAGTCTACACAGATACGCAGTATTTT
TRBD2,TRBJ2-1,.,TRBV12-3/TRBV12-4,CASRVRTSGGNEQFF,TGTGCCAGCAGGGTCCGGACTAGCGGGGGCAATGAGCAGTTCTTC
.,TRBJ2-7,few,TRBV6-1,CASSGAPSYEQYF,TGTGCCAGCAGTGGCGCGCCGTCCTACGAGCAGTACTTC
.,TRBJ2-1,.,TRBV6-1,CASSDRGAYNEQFF,TGTGCCAGCAGTGATCGGGGAGCCTACAATGAGCAGTTCTTC
.,TRBJ1-5,few,TRBV5-1,CASSPGLQGANSNQPQHF,TGCGCCAGCAGCCCCGGCCTTCAAGGGGCTAATAGCAATCAGCCCCAGCATTTT
TRBD1,TRBJ2-3,few,TRBV6-5,CASRTGTGSTDTQYF,TGTGCCAGCAGAACCGGGACAGGGAGCACAGATACGCAGTATTTT
.,TRBJ1-6,few,TRBV28,CASSLPGAGAAGNSPLHF,TGTGCCAGCAGTTTGCCCGGGGCGGGGGCCGCGGGGAATTCACCCCTCCACTTT
.,TRBJ1-4,few,TRBV7-9,CASTSQGGKLFF,TGTGCCAGCACCTCCCAAGGAGGCAAACTGTTTTTT
TRBD1,TRBJ1-6,.,TRBV12-3/TRBV12-4,CASSSATGGGSPLHF,TGTGCCAGCAGTTCCGCTACAGGGGGCGGTTCACCCCTCCACTTT
.,TRBJ1-1,.,TRBV7-2,CASSPWGGQTEAFF,TGTGCCAGCAGCCCTTGGGGGGGCCAAACTGAAGCTTTCTTT
TRBD1,TRBJ2-2,few,TRBV7-8,CASSLGQGRWSGELFF,TGTGCCAGCAGCTTAGGACAGGGGAGATGGTCCGGGGAGCTGTTTTTT
TRBD1,TRBJ2-1,few,TRBV6-2/TRBV6-3,CASSYSIAWGQDRVYNEQFF,TGTGCCAGCAGTTACTCTATTGCGTGGGGCCAGGACAGGGTCTACAATGAGCAGTTCTTC
TRBD1,TRBJ1-2,.,TRBV7-9,CASSPPRGALYGYTF,TGTGCCAGCAGCCCACCCAGGGGGGCCCTCTATGGCTACACCTTC
TRBD2,TRBJ2-1,few,TRBV7-9,CASGLAGAGDEQFF,TGTGCCAGCGGACTAGCGGGAGCTGGGGATGAGCAGTTCTTC
TRBD2,TRBJ2-3,.,TRBV20-1,CSHTGSTSGRMTDTQYF,TGCAGTCACACGGGCTCGACTAGCGGGAGGATGACAGATACGCAGTATTTT
TRBD2,TRBJ2-2,.,TRBV6-5,CASGTNTGELFF,TGTGCAAGCGGGACGAACACCGGGGAGCTGTTTTTT
TRBD2,TRBJ2-3,few,TRBV2,CASSPKTGTSLPDTQYF,TGTGCCAGCAGTCCTAAGACGGGGACTAGCCTCCCAGATACGCAGTATTTT
.,TRBJ1-2,few,TRBV12-3/TRBV12-4,CASSLGYLYGYTF,TGTGCCAGCAGTTTAGGGTACCTATATGGCTACACCTTC
.,TRBJ2-7,.,TRBV2,CASSEIWVTYEQYF,TGTGCCAGCAGTGAAATCTGGGTAACCTACGAGCAGTACTTC
TRBD1,TRBJ1-1,many,TRBV7-8,CASSLALRGQGGDTEAFF,TGTGCCAGCAGCTTAGCGCTTCGGGGACAGGGAGGGGACACTGAAGCTTTCTTT
.,TRBJ1-1,.,TRBV12-3/TRBV12-4,CARRPNLGTESFF,TGTGCCAGAAGGCCAAATCTGGGGACTGAATCTTTCTTT
.,TRBJ1-3,.,TRBV6-5,CASSYSSGSTSGNTIYF,TGTGCCAGCAGTTACTCGAGTGGCAGTACCTCTGGAAACACCATATATTTT
.,TRBJ2-7,few,TRBV11-2,CASSLVVAGPTNEQYF,TGTGCCAGCAGCTTAGTAGTGGCAGGACCAACCAACGAGCAGTACTTC
TRBD1,TRBJ2-4,.,TRBV28,CASLTRTGENIQYF,TGTGCCAGCTTGACAAGGACAGGAGAAAACATTCAGTACTTC
.,TRBJ2-7,.,TRBV6-1,CASSEVFEQYF,TGTGCCAGCAGTGAAGTGTTCGAGCAGTACTTC
.,TRBJ2-1,few,TRBV7-9,CASSSEMTSNEQFF,TGTGCCAGCAGCTCCGAGATGACTAGCAATGAGCAGTTCTTC
.,TRBJ1-5,.,TRBV7-2,CDSSPQRDPTQQF,TGTGACAGCAGCCCCCAAAGGGATCCGACCCAGCAGTTT
TRBD2,TRBJ2-7,.,TRBV20-1,CSAISTSAWRSYEQYF,TGCAGTGCTATAAGTACTAGCGCCTGGCGCTCCTACGAGCAGTACTTC
TRBD1,TRBJ2-7,.,TRBV20-1,CSASTGREYEQYF,TGCAGTGCTTCGACAGGGCGAGAGTACGAGCAGTACTTC
TRBD1,TRBJ1-2,many,TRBV12-3/TRBV12-4,CASRRTGGGWNYGYTF,TGTGCCAGCAGGAGAACAGGGGGCGGCTGGAACTATGGCTACACCTTC
TRBD1,TRBJ2-7,.,TRBV10-3,CAIRGRGHEQYF,TGTGCCATCCGGGGAAGGGGGCACGAGCAGTACTTC
TRBD1,TRBJ2-1,.,TRBV6-2/TRBV6-3,CASRRTGGEGRFF,TGTGCCAGCAGACGGACAGGGGGCGAAGGTCGGTTCTTC
TRBD2,TRBJ2-1,few,TRBV28,CASSFISGRGEQFF,TGTGCCAGCAGTTTCATCAGCGGGAGGGGTGAGCAGTTCTTC
.,TRBJ1-5,.,TRBV19,CASSPRGGEQPQHF,TGTGCCAGTAGTCCTAGGGGAGGGGAACAGCCCCAGCATTTT
TRBD2,TRBJ2-1,many,TRBV7-2,CASSLAPTVGTSGSWTYNEQFF,TGTGCCAGCAGCTTAGCGCCTACGGTAGGGACTAGCGGGAGCTGGACCTACAATGAGCAGTTCTTC
.,TRBJ2-7,.,TRBV12-3/TRBV12-4,CASNLRGPSYEQYF,TGTGCCAGCAACCTCAGGGGCCCCTCTTACGAGCAGTACTTC
TRBD1,TRBJ2-7,many,TRBV7-8,CASSSTGTGGFDEQYF,TGTGCCAGCAGCTCGACCGGGACAGGGGGCTTCGACGAGCAGTACTTC
TRBD1,TRBJ2-5,.,TRBV19,CASSMGTGVSQETQYF,TGTGCCAGTAGTATGGGGACAGGGGTTTCACAAGAGACCCAGTACTTC
TRBD1,TRBJ2-2,.,TRBV19,CASSIRGGSTGELFF,TGTGCCAGTAGTATTAGAGGGGGCAGCACCGGGGAGCTGTTTTTT
.,TRBJ2-7,.,TRBV6-1,CASSSNSVGEQYF,TGTGCCAGCAGCTCTAACTCGGTTGGCGAGCAGTACTTC
TRBD2,TRBJ2-1,few,TRBV20-1,CSAPIRGLADDTSYNEQFF,TGCAGTGCTCCTATCCGGGGACTAGCAGACGATACCTCCTACAATGAGCAGTTCTTC
.,TRBJ2-6,few,TRBV7-6,CASSSPTISGANVLTF,TGTGCCAGCAGCTCCCCCACTATCTCTGGGGCCAACGTCCTGACTTTC
.,TRBJ2-1,few,TRBV24-1,CATSSVALNEQFF,TGTGCCACCAGTTCGGTGGCGCTCAATGAGCAGTTCTTC
TRBD1,TRBJ2-3,.,TRBV20-1,CSVTPGQGYPDTQYF,TGCAGTGTAACCCCGGGACAGGGATATCCAGATACGCAGTATTTT
.,TRBJ2-3,once,TRBV6-5,CASSYSQIRVDTQYF,TGTGCCAGCAGTTACTCGCAGATTCGGGTGGATACGCAGTATTTT
.,TRBJ2-1,.,TRBV19,CASSIPAGAAGEQFF,TGTGCCAGTAGTATCCCGGCGGGGGCCGCAGGGGAGCAGTTCTTC
TRBD2,TRBJ2-7,once,TRBV28,CASSFDGGRAAYEQYF,TGTGCCAGCAGTTTTGATGGAGGGAGGGCCGCCTACGAGCAGTACTTC
.,TRBJ2-7,.,TRBV29-1,CSVDHGGGQYF,TGCAGCGTTGACCATGGGGGCGGGCAGTACTTC
.,TRBJ2-5,.,TRBV5-1,CASSFPDQETQYF,TGCGCCAGCAGCTTCCCAGACCAAGAGACCCAGTACTTC
.,TRBJ1-1,.,TRBV29-1,CSVFLSRGNTEAFF,TGCAGCGTTTTCCTGTCTCGTGGGAACACTGAAGCTTTCTTT